Reported below is one T cell receptor beta chain. The trim removed 6 bases at V and 9 bases at J, leaving 10 bases unmatched. CDR3 length: 13 residues. Repertoires were generated with immunoSEQ multiplex PCR, while TCRdb's copy carries only in-frame clones and drops some. The sample holds roughly 30,000 clones, about 92% seen once. This sample is part of a study of blood T cell repertoires in COVID-19. Study context: Nucleic acid was either cDNA or gDNA, and it came from T cells, B-cell-depleted T cells, or PBMCs.

A Seattle source enrolled patients during active infection and followed them longitudinally. The chain links TRBV12-3 or TRBV12-4 to TRBJ1-2, with TRBD1 identical over 7 bases. Sequencing used peripheral blood. The sequence was collected from a woman between 70 and 85 years old with COVID-19, enrolled during active disease. CDR3 residues: CASSHDRARSYTF. Here the CDR3 DNA reads TGTGCCAGCAGCCATGACAGGGCCAGAAGCTACACCTTC.